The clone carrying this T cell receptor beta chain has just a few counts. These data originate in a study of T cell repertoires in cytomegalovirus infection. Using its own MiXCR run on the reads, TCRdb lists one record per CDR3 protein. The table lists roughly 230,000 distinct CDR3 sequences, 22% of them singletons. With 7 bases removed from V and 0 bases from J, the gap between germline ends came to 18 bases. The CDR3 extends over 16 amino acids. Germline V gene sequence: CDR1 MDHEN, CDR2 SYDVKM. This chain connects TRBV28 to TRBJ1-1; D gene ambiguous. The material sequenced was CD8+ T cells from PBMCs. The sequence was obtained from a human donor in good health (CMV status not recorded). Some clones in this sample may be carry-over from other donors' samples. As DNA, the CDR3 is TGTGCCAGCACCCTCTTGGCTTTGGAAATGAACACTGAAGCTTTCTTT. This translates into CASTLLALEMNTEAFF.